The present T cell receptor (beta chain) was sequenced within a study of T-cell reconstitution after alpha-beta-depleted transplantation in children. CDR1 is MDHEN, CDR2 SYDVKM, per germline. Trimming shortened V by 11 bases and J by 3 bases, and 11 bases separated the two germline ends. The CDR3 runs 12 residues. Library preparation (for TCRbeta) was performed with unique molecular identifiers. TCRdb reanalysed the PCR reads using MiXCR and keeps one entry per CDR3 protein. Here the sample spans about 410,000 distinct CDR3 sequences, around 21% being singletons. The rearrangement uses TRBV28 and TRBJ1-5; weak D call: TRBD1 (5 bases). This clonotype was sampled from a human donor who donated a stem cell graft to a child with acute myeloid leukemia. Sequences were derived from PBMCs from the stem cell graft donor, sampled from the stem cell graft. The CDR3 DNA is TGTGCCGCCGGGGGTTCCAATCAGCCCCAGCATTTT. Encoded protein: CAAGGSNQPQHF.